The 21 T cell receptor beta chains below all came from one sample that was sequenced in a study of neurological immune-mediated disorders. A single record per CDR3 protein comes from TCRdb applying MiXCR to the 5' RACE reads. The table records around 50,000 distinct CDR3 sequences, around 3.6% of them present only once. The sequenced sample consisted of PBMCs. The receptors derive from a woman in her 30s with multiple sclerosis.

This clonotype was picked up a small number of times. The chain uses TRBV27 and TRBJ1-5; D call uncertain. This CDR3 region has 13 residues. V lost 3 bases and J lost 7, with 10 bases in between. Germline V lookup: CDR1 MNHEY, CDR2 SMNVEV (reference sequence). CDR3 sequence reads: CASSFGPGQPQHF. CDR3 nucleotides: TGTGCCAGCAGTTTCGGACCCGGACAGCCCCAGCATTTT.

The chain employs TRBV12-3 or TRBV12-4 and TRBJ1-4; D gene unclear. The CDR3 has 14 residues. V was cut by 6 bases and J by 8 bases, with 16 bases left in between. This CDR3 reads CASSTGLLREKLFF. The CDR3 region has the DNA TGTGCCAGCAGCACCGGACTCCTTAGGGAAAAACTGTTTTTT.

This clonotype was recorded many times. The gene calls are TRBV10-1 and TRBJ2-5; 7 bases are a match to TRBD2. This CDR3 is built from 13 residues. Germline-derived CDR1 and CDR2 are WNHNN and SYGVQD (reference sequence). V lost 0 bases and J lost 5; bases outside the gene matches: 0. The CDR3 nucleotides are TGCGCCAGCAGTGAGTCCGGGAGGGAGACCCAGTACTTC. Translating gives CASSESGRETQYF.

The sample holds a few counts of this clonotype. The V and J genes are TRBV20-1 and TRBJ2-3; D not resolved. The CDR3 covers 15 residues. Germline values: CDR1 DFQATT, CDR2 SNEGSKA (reference sequence). Between the trimmed V and J ends, which lost 2 bases and 3 bases, there was a span of 15 bases. The CDR3 reads CSARFPHRGTDTQYF. The CDR3 DNA is TGCAGTGCTAGATTCCCCCATAGAGGTACAGATACGCAGTATTTT.

This clonotype has ten or more counts. The chain combines TRBV20-1 with TRBJ1-5; D might be TRBD1 (5 bases). V was pared by 1 base and J by 5 bases, with 12 bases between. CDR1 is DFQATT and CDR2 is SNEGSKA in the germline V gene (reference sequence). The CDR3 has 14 amino acids. The CDR3 region is CSARVGGPHQPQHF. CDR3 DNA: TGCAGTGCTAGAGTTGGGGGACCCCATCAGCCCCAGCATTTT.

V is TRBV28 and J is TRBJ2-7; 7 nucleotides match TRBD1. Germline lookup yields CDR1 MDHEN and CDR2 SYDVKM. V lost 6 bases to trimming and J lost 0 bases; unmatched junction nucleotides: 5. The CDR3 length is 14 residues. The CDR3 DNA reads TGTGCCAGCAGGGGACAGTCGTCCTCCTACGAGCAGTACTTC. Protein sequence: CASRGQSSSYEQYF.

This clonotype occurred many times. This chain's CDR3 is CASSLYSSAYEFQYF. The CDR3 coding sequence is TGTGCCAGCAGCTTATACTCAAGCGCCTACGAGTTTCAGTACTTC. The gene calls are TRBV7-8 and TRBJ2-7; D remains unclear. Per germline, CDR1 SGHVS and CDR2 FQNEAQ. V was trimmed by 2 bases and J by 10 bases, leaving 21 bases between them. The CDR3 covers 15 residues.

This clonotype was seen many times. The gene calls are TRBV29-1 and TRBJ2-1, with D tentatively TRBD1 or TRBD2 (5 bases each). Per the germline V gene, CDR1 is SQVTM and CDR2 is ANQGSEA. Trimming took 2 bases from V and 0 from J, leaving 11 bases between them. The CDR3 sequence is 15 residues long. CDR3 amino acids: CSVERRDRSYNEQFF. The DNA for the CDR3 is TGCAGCGTTGAACGACGGGACCGCTCCTACAATGAGCAGTTCTTC.

This clonotype has a count of ten or more. The chain has TRBV20-1 and TRBJ2-5; D perhaps matches TRBD1 (6 bases). V was trimmed by 3 bases and J by 5 bases, leaving 13 bases between them. Germline V gives CDR1 DFQATT, CDR2 SNEGSKA (reference sequence). The CDR3 runs to 13 residues. CDR3 residues: CSASWGRRETQYF. The CDR3 nucleotides are TGCAGTGCTAGTTGGGGGCGGCGGGAGACCCAGTACTTC.

About this clonotype itself: A much larger clone sits a single nucleotide away, making a read error possible. The rearrangement links TRBV20-1 to TRBJ1-1, with D tentatively TRBD1 (6 bases). Germline CDR1 is DFQATT and CDR2 is SNEGSKA (reference sequence). CDR3 length: 14 residues. The V and J ends lost 6 bases and 5 bases respectively, with 19 bases between them. The CDR3 loop is CSATTGGIRTEAFF. The CDR3 coding sequence is TGCAGTGCCACTACGGGGGGCATTAGGACTGAAGCTTTCTTT.

In this sample, this clonotype turned up many times. This chain connects TRBV4-1 to TRBJ1-1; TRBD1 agrees at 8 bases. With 9 bases clipped from V and 5 bases from J, the junction kept 26 bases outside the gene matches. The germline V gene has CDR1 MGHRA and CDR2 YSYEKL. The length of the CDR3 is 19 residues. DNA of the CDR3: TGCGCCAGTTCAAGAACGGTCGGGCCAGGGGGCCCCCAAAGTACTGAAGCTTTCTTT. As protein: CASSRTVGPGGPQSTEAFF.

This clonotype was counted at least ten times. The chain recombines TRBV7-2 with TRBJ1-2, with 7 bases identical to TRBD1. CDR1 SGHTA and CDR2 FQGNSA come from the germline V gene. The CDR3 is 14 residues long. The V and J ends lost 5 bases and 8 bases, in that order; junction bases with no gene match: 11. The CDR3 region has the DNA TGTGCCAGCAGCACATCCCAGGGGGTTTGGGGCTACACCTTC. This sequence encodes CASSTSQGVWGYTF. Variable domain in full (rest from reference TRBV7-2 and TRBJ1-2): GAGVSQSPSNKVTEKGKDVELRCDPISGHTALYWYRQSLGQGLEFLIYFQGNSAPDKSGLPSDRFSAERTGGSVSTLTIQRTQQEDSAVYLCASSTSQGVWGYTFGSGTRLTVV.

This clonotype has at least ten counts. The chain links TRBV6-5 to TRBJ2-7, with D unresolved. CDR1 is MNHEY, CDR2 SVGAGI, per germline. The CDR3 has 13 residues. V gave up 5 bases and J gave up 0 bases, with 8 bases separating them. The CDR3 DNA follows: TGTGCCAGCAGTCGATCAGGCTCCTACGAGCAGTACTTC. Encoded protein: CASSRSGSYEQYF.

There are many counts of this clonotype. The J gene is TRBJ2-1, the V gene TRBV6-2 or TRBV6-3; 13 bases line up with TRBD2. The CDR3 has 17 residues. The ends lost 2 bases at V and 0 bases at J; junction bases unmatched: 1. Germline V gene sequence: CDR1 MNHEY, CDR2 SVGEGT. The CDR3 DNA reads TGTGCCAGCAGTTACAGGACTAGCGGGAGCTCCTACAATGAGCAGTTCTTC. This codes for CASSYRTSGSSYNEQFF.

This clonotype was seen many times. V and J are TRBV3-1 and TRBJ1-2, with TRBD1 as a possible D gene (6 bases). This CDR3 spans 15 amino acids. Germline V CDR1 and CDR2: LGHDT, YNNKEL (reference sequence). The V end was cut by 0 bases, the J end by 6 bases, with 14 bases between. The CDR3 sequence: CASSQDKGDVDGYTF. In DNA, the CDR3 is TGTGCCAGCAGCCAAGATAAGGGGGACGTTGATGGCTACACCTTC.

This clonotype was observed many times. The chain employs TRBV7-3 and TRBJ2-6, with D tentatively TRBD1 (6 bases). The CDR3 has 16 amino acids. V was cut by 5 bases and J by 0 bases, with 11 bases left in between. Germline CDR1 reads SGHTA; CDR2 reads FQGTGA. The CDR3 DNA sequence: TGTGCCAGCAGCATAGGGACAAGCTCTGGGGCCAACGTCCTGACTTTC. This translates into CASSIGTSSGANVLTF.

This clonotype was seen at least ten times. V is TRBV27 and J is TRBJ1-2, with TRBD1 matching 9 bases. CDR3 length: 15 residues. Germline trimming cut 3 bases from V and 3 bases from J; bases unmatched to any gene: 5. CDR1 MNHEY and CDR2 SMNVEV come from the germline V gene (reference sequence). CDR3 protein: CASSFLTGGDYGYTF. In DNA form, the CDR3 reads TGTGCCAGCAGTTTCCTTACAGGGGGCGACTATGGCTACACCTTC.

This clonotype was seen ten or more times. The chain recombines TRBV12-3 or TRBV12-4 with TRBJ2-1; D perhaps matches TRBD1 (5 bases). The V gene lost 6 bases and the J gene lost 6 bases, with 9 bases spanning the gap. The CDR3 is made up of 12 amino acids. In DNA form, the CDR3 reads TGTGCCAGCAGGGCAAGGGGCAATGAGCAGTTCTTC. Translation gives CASRARGNEQFF.

This clonotype was seen many times. V gene TRBV29-1 combines with J gene TRBJ2-3; 9 bases match TRBD1. V shed 5 bases, J shed 3 bases, and the junction held 6 bases outside the gene matches. Germline V gene lookup returns CDR1 SQVTM and CDR2 ANQGSEA. This CDR3 has 14 amino acids. CDR3 residues: CSVYRDRETDTQYF. The DNA for the CDR3 is TGCAGCGTTTACCGGGACAGGGAGACAGATACGCAGTATTTT.

This clonotype showed up many times. The chain has TRBV3-1 and TRBJ2-1; D not resolved. CDR1 is LGHDT and CDR2 is YNNKEL in the germline V gene (reference sequence). The CDR3 is 15 amino acids. Trimming shortened V by 3 bases and J by 9 bases, and 18 bases separated the two germline ends. DNA of the CDR3: TGTGCCAGCAGCCAGGGCCTGGGATACGGCACTGAGCAGTTCTTC. Protein product: CASSQGLGYGTEQFF.

This clonotype was found many times. The V and J genes are TRBV5-1 and TRBJ2-1; 9 nucleotides line up with TRBD1. Unmatched junction bases numbered 3, after V lost 3 bases and J lost 5 bases. This CDR3 has 14 amino acids. Per the germline V gene, CDR1 is SGHRS and CDR2 is YFSETQ. The DNA for the CDR3 is TGCGCCAGCAGCTCACAGGGGGCGGACAATGAGCAGTTCTTC. Protein: CASSSQGADNEQFF.